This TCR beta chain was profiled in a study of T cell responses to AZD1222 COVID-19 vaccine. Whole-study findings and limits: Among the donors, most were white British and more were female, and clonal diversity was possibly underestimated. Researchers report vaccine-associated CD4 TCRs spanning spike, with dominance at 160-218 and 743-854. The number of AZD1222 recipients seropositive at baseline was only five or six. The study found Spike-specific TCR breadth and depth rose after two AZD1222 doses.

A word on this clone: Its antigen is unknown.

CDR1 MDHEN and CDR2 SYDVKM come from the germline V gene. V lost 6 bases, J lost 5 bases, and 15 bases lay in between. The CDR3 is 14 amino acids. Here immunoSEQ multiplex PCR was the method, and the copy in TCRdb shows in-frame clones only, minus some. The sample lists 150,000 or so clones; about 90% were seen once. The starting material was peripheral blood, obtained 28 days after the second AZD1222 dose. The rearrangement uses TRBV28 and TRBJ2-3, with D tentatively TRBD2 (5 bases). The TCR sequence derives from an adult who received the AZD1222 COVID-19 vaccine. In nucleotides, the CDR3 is TGTGCCAGCAGGAAAGAGCTAGCCGTAGATACGCAGTATTTT. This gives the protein CASRKELAVDTQYF.